Presented here are 32 T cell receptor beta chains from one specimen sequenced in a study of blood T cells in healthy people across ages. Primers used in a second PCR of roughly 7 to 12 cycles were a sample-barcoded 5' primer and a J-beta primer mix. TCRdb passed the 5' RACE reads through MiXCR, listing each CDR3 protein once. The sample yields approximately 1,700,000 distinct CDR3 sequences, around 40% seen once. Sample: blood. These receptors all come from a human donor in good health.

The CDR3 nucleotides read TGCAGTGCTAGTCGGGGATCCTACGAGCAGTACTTC. This sequence encodes CSASRGSYEQYF. The V gene is TRBV20-1, the J gene TRBJ2-7; TRBD2 might be the D (5 bases). From germline, CDR1 is DFQATT and CDR2 SNEGSKA (reference sequence). This CDR3 has 12 residues. Trimming stripped 3 bases from V and 1 base from J, with 7 bases between.

The V gene is TRBV12-3 or TRBV12-4, the J gene TRBJ2-1; a weak D match, TRBD2 (6 bases). V was shortened by 6 bases and J by 0 bases, with 18 bases between the two germline ends. CDR3 length: 17 amino acids. The CDR3 DNA follows: TGTGCCAGCAGCTTAACCGGGGGACGAAGCTCCTACAATGAGCAGTTCTTC. Protein sequence: CASSLTGGRSSYNEQFF.

V usage is TRBV20-1 and J usage is TRBJ2-3; 9 bases align to TRBD2. The CDR3 has 15 residues. Trimming cost V 8 bases and J 1 base; bases outside gene matches: 10. CDR1 is DFQATT and CDR2 is SNEGSKA in the germline V gene (reference sequence). CDR3 coding DNA: TGCAGTCCGAACAGAGTAGCGGGGGGCACAGATACGCAGTATTTT. This codes for CSPNRVAGGTDTQYF.

The sample holds one count of this clonotype. The rearrangement links TRBV5-6 to TRBJ2-7; perhaps TRBD2 as D (7 bases). From germline, CDR1 is SGHDT and CDR2 YYEEEE. V shed 7 bases and J shed 0 bases, with 11 bases lying between them. CDR3 size: 13 residues. As DNA, the CDR3 is TGTGCCAGCGGGGCGGGGGCCTCCTACGAGCAGTACTTC. It translates to CASGAGASYEQYF.

This chain uses TRBV4-2 with TRBJ1-5; D ambiguous. The CDR3 runs 16 residues. Trimming removed 1 base from V and 5 bases from J, with 15 bases in between. Germline V gives CDR1 LGHNA, CDR2 YNFKEQ. CDR3 amino acids: CASSQVADQSDQPQHF. The CDR3 nucleotides read TGTGCCAGCAGCCAAGTTGCGGACCAATCTGATCAGCCCCAGCATTTT.

This clonotype occurred a few times. V is TRBV27 and J is TRBJ1-6; D call uncertain. The V gene's germline CDR1 is MNHEY and CDR2 SMNVEV (reference sequence). The CDR3 runs 13 residues. The V end lost 5 bases, the J end lost 9 bases, and 11 bases lay between the germline ends. Written as DNA, the CDR3 is TGTGCCAGCAGTCCCCCTGGATCTTCACCCCTCCACTTT. Amino acid sequence: CASSPPGSSPLHF.

The CDR3 coding sequence is TGTGCCATCAGTGGCTCCGGGACAGGGGGATACAATGAGCAGTTCTTC. This gives the protein CAISGSGTGGYNEQFF. The chain joins TRBV10-3 to TRBJ2-1; 11 bases line up with TRBD1. Trimming took 4 bases from V and 4 from J; bases not matched to a gene: 6. The germline V gene encodes CDR1 ENHRY and CDR2 SYGVKD. This CDR3 has 16 amino acids.

The sample holds a few counts of this clonotype. The V and J genes are TRBV5-1 and TRBJ2-5; D is possibly TRBD1 (6 bases). Per germline, CDR1 SGHRS and CDR2 YFSETQ. This CDR3 is built from 13 residues. V lost 2 bases and J lost 12, with 17 bases in between. CDR3 DNA sequence: TGCGCCAGCAGCTTCGGTGAGGGGGATCAGGAGTACTTC. This translates into CASSFGEGDQEYF.

As DNA, the CDR3 is TGTGCCAGCAGGAGCTATGGGGCCAACGTCCTGACTTTC. The encoded protein is CASRSYGANVLTF. V and J are TRBV25-1 and TRBJ2-6; D is unresolved. V was clipped by 6 bases and J by 3 bases, with 6 bases between them. Germline-derived CDR1 and CDR2 are MGHDK and SYGVNS. The CDR3 runs 13 residues.

DNA of the CDR3: TGTGCCAGCACCCGACAGGGGGCGGCTGGGGCCAACGTCCTGACTTTC. Protein product: CASTRQGAAGANVLTF. This chain uses TRBV12-3 or TRBV12-4 with TRBJ2-6; TRBD1 matches at 10 bases. CDR3 length: 16 amino acids. The trim removed 7 bases at V and 2 bases at J, leaving 5 bases unmatched.

This clonotype was seen just once. V is TRBV24-1 and J is TRBJ2-3; possible D gene TRBD2, 6 bases. V shed 9 bases and J shed 6 bases, with 12 bases lying between them. The germline gives CDR1 KGHDR, CDR2 SFDVKD. CDR3 length: 12 residues. The CDR3 sequence: CATGTPGDTQYF. CDR3 coding DNA: TGTGCCACCGGGACTCCCGGCGATACGCAGTATTTT.

The V gene is TRBV6-5, the J gene TRBJ1-1; 7 positions match TRBD1. The trim removed 2 bases at V and 2 bases at J, leaving 8 bases unmatched. This CDR3 comprises 16 residues. Germline V gene sequence: CDR1 MNHEY, CDR2 SVGAGI. The CDR3 here is CASSYAWTGANTEAFF. In DNA form, the CDR3 reads TGTGCCAGCAGTTACGCCTGGACAGGAGCCAACACTGAAGCTTTCTTT.

This clonotype was detected only a few times. V and J are TRBV13 and TRBJ2-1, with D maybe TRBD2 (6 bases). V lost 6 bases and J lost 6, with 18 bases in between. CDR3 length: 15 amino acids. Per germline, CDR1 PRHDT and CDR2 FYEKMQ (reference sequence). DNA for the CDR3: TGTGCCAGCAGTTGGGGTTCACTAGCTTTCAATGAGCAGTTCTTC. Protein product: CASSWGSLAFNEQFF.

This clonotype was observed a single time. The rearrangement links TRBV20-1 to TRBJ1-2, with D perhaps TRBD1 (6 bases). The CDR3 loop spans 12 amino acids. CDR1 is DFQATT, CDR2 SNEGSKA, per germline (reference sequence). Trimming left V 0 bases short and J 8 bases short, with 10 bases between. CDR3 DNA: TGCAGTGCTAGAGATCCCGGACAGGGCTACACCTTC. Translating gives CSARDPGQGYTF.

This clonotype occurred a few times. The rearrangement uses TRBV4-2 and TRBJ2-7, with a weak D call TRBD1 (6 bases). The CDR3 totals 14 residues. Deletions cut 0 bases from V and 4 bases from J, with 10 bases between. In germline, CDR1 is LGHNA, CDR2 YNFKEQ. This CDR3 reads CASSQEQGEYEQYF. As DNA, the CDR3 is TGTGCCAGCAGCCAAGAACAGGGTGAATACGAGCAGTACTTC.

The chain uses TRBV6-2 or TRBV6-3 and TRBJ1-6; TRBD1 might be the D (6 bases). Trimming left V 0 bases short and J 10 bases short, with 13 bases between. In germline, CDR1 is MNHEY, CDR2 SVGEGT. This CDR3 is built from 15 residues. The CDR3 sequence is CASSYSDSSGSPLHF. The DNA for the CDR3 is TGTGCCAGCAGTTACTCGGACAGCTCGGGGTCACCCCTCCACTTT.

This clonotype has just a few counts. The chain joins TRBV13 to TRBJ2-7; 9 nucleotides line up with TRBD2. Germline V gives CDR1 PRHDT, CDR2 FYEKMQ (reference sequence). CDR3 size: 16 residues. After removal of 0 bases from V and 2 bases from J, the junction contained 5 bases not matched to a gene. DNA of the CDR3: TGTGCCAGCAGCTTAGGGACTAGCGGTCGAGCCTACGAGCAGTACTTC. Amino acid sequence: CASSLGTSGRAYEQYF.

This clonotype turned up a few times. A junction boundary mismatches the germline segment, possibly from a read error. This rearrangement joins TRBV20-1 to TRBJ1-5, with 10 nucleotides matching TRBD1. The CDR3 is made up of 16 amino acids. Germline values: CDR1 DFQATT, CDR2 SNEGSKA (reference sequence). The CDR3 DNA reads TGCAGTGCCAGAGACAGGGGGCGCGGAGTAGTTCAGCCCCAGCATTTT. It encodes CSARDRGRGVVQPQHF.

This clonotype was recorded a few times. The chain uses TRBV12-3 or TRBV12-4 and TRBJ1-1; D unresolved. The CDR3 has 14 residues. Trimming cost V 6 bases and J 5 bases, with 16 bases left between them. The CDR3 DNA is TGTGCCAGCAGAGCCGGAAACACGAGGACTGAAGCTTTCTTT. Residues: CASRAGNTRTEAFF.

The chain combines TRBV13 with TRBJ2-4; the D is unclear. V was clipped by 4 bases and J by 0 bases, with 10 bases between them. Per the germline V gene, CDR1 is PRHDT and CDR2 is FYEKMQ (reference sequence). The CDR3 spans 15 residues. The chain's CDR3 is CASSSTALAKNIQYF. The CDR3 DNA reads as TGTGCCAGCAGCTCCACAGCATTAGCCAAAAACATTCAGTACTTC.

Here the CDR3 reads CASSLAQQGITFSGANVLTF. CDR3 nucleotide sequence: TGTGCCAGCAGCTTAGCGCAACAGGGGATAACCTTCTCTGGGGCCAACGTCCTGACTTTC. The chain employs TRBV7-2 and TRBJ2-6; 7 nucleotides match TRBD1. CDR1 is SGHTA and CDR2 is FQGNSA in the germline V gene. Trimming removed 0 bases from V and 0 bases from J; junction bases left unmatched: 11. The CDR3 contains 20 residues.

In this sample, this clonotype turned up a few times. V usage is TRBV11-2 and J usage is TRBJ1-2; tentatively, D is TRBD1 (5 bases). This CDR3 contains 15 residues. CDR1 and CDR2 from the germline V gene are SGHAT and FQNNGV. V lost 0 bases and J lost 7, with 15 bases in between. CDR3: CASSLDPARALGYTF. The CDR3 DNA reads TGTGCCAGCAGCTTAGATCCGGCCAGGGCCCTTGGCTACACCTTC.

In this sample, this clonotype turned up a few times. The chain employs TRBV4-3 and TRBJ2-1, with D unclear. This CDR3 has 14 residues. Germline lookup yields CDR1 LGHNA and CDR2 YSLEER. Trimming removed 0 bases at V and 4 bases at J, with 7 bases between. CDR3 sequence: CASSQEVLYNEQFF. The CDR3 nucleotides read TGCGCCAGCAGCCAAGAGGTTCTTTACAATGAGCAGTTCTTC.

The chain is built from TRBV20-1 and TRBJ2-3; D is ambiguous. V was pared by 5 bases and J by 3 bases, with 15 bases between. From germline, CDR1 is DFQATT and CDR2 SNEGSKA (reference sequence). The CDR3 has 14 residues. CDR3 coding DNA: TGCAGTGCTGGAACTTTCGGCAGGACAGATACGCAGTATTTT. It specifies CSAGTFGRTDTQYF.

This chain uses TRBV18 with TRBJ2-7; perhaps TRBD2 as D (6 bases). Germline V gives CDR1 KGHSH, CDR2 LQKENI. CDR3 size: 14 residues. V was pared by 2 bases and J by 4 bases, with 12 bases between. This chain's CDR3 is CASSPKNGGYEQYF. CDR3 sequence (DNA): TGTGCCAGCTCACCAAAGAACGGGGGTTACGAGCAGTACTTC.

This rearrangement joins TRBV27 to TRBJ2-1, with 7 bases that match TRBD2. The CDR3 consists of 16 residues. Germline assignment: CDR1 MNHEY and CDR2 SMNVEV (reference sequence). V shed 3 bases and J 7 bases; nucleotides not matched to a gene: 12. CDR3: CASSLSWTRWVNEQFF. DNA for the CDR3: TGTGCCAGCAGTTTGTCCTGGACTAGGTGGGTGAATGAGCAGTTCTTC.

The chain employs TRBV4-1 and TRBJ2-2, with a weak D call TRBD1 (5 bases). CDR1 and CDR2 (germline): MGHRA, YSYEKL. The CDR3 has 14 amino acids. The ends were cut back, 0 bases at V and 14 bases at J, with 16 bases in the middle. The CDR3 sequence is CASSQEMAGRVLFF. The CDR3 coding sequence is TGCGCCAGCAGCCAAGAGATGGCAGGCAGGGTTCTGTTTTTT.

As concerns this clonotype: The germline gene is not matched at one end of the junction; a read error may be the cause. The chain uses TRBV12-3 or TRBV12-4 and TRBJ2-3; tentatively, D is TRBD2 (6 bases). The CDR3 contains 16 residues. The CDR3 region has the DNA TGTGCCAGCAGTCCCGGATGGGTAGCGGACACAGATGCGCAGTATTTT. It is translated as CASSPGWVADTDAQYF.

The chain joins TRBV7-9 to TRBJ1-1; D remains unclear. Trimming removed 1 base from V and 4 bases from J, with 10 bases in between. Germline V gene lookup returns CDR1 SEHNR and CDR2 FQNEAQ (reference sequence). CDR3 length: 14 residues. CDR3 bases: TGTGCCAGCAGCTTAGATCCCCTCCCCACTGAAGCTTTCTTT. Its protein product is CASSLDPLPTEAFF.

The gene calls are TRBV12-3 or TRBV12-4 and TRBJ1-1; D is unclear. The CDR3 runs 11 residues. The V and J ends lost 3 bases and 11 bases respectively, with 10 bases between them. The CDR3 region is CASSFTDQAFF. CDR3 sequence (DNA): TGTGCCAGCAGTTTCACTGATCAGGCTTTCTTT.

The chain recombines TRBV11-2 with TRBJ2-7; 8 bases line up with TRBD2. Germline trimming cut 1 base from V and 2 bases from J; bases unmatched to any gene: 13. The CDR3 consists of 18 residues. Germline values: CDR1 SGHAT, CDR2 FQNNGV. The DNA for the CDR3 is TGTGCCAGCAGCTTAGTTGGCGGGGGGTCCCGTCGGCCCTACGAGCAGTACTTC. Encoded protein: CASSLVGGGSRRPYEQYF.

The chain employs TRBV18 and TRBJ2-5; D gene ambiguous. Deletions cut 3 bases from V and 4 bases from J, with 12 bases between. The CDR3 is made up of 14 amino acids. Germline CDR1 is KGHSH and CDR2 is LQKENI. The CDR3 sequence: CASSPPYESETQYF. The CDR3 DNA follows: TGTGCCAGCTCACCCCCATATGAGTCAGAGACCCAGTACTTC. Together with reference TRBV18 and TRBJ2-5, the CDR3 gives the full variable domain: NAGVMQNPRHLVRRRGQEARLRCSPMKGHSHVYWYRQLPEEGLKFMVYLQKENIIDESGMPKERFSAEFPKEGPSILRIQQVVRGDSAAYFCASSPPYESETQYFGPGTRLLVL.